This T cell receptor beta chain was sequenced in a study of CD8+CD57+ T cells in acquired aplastic anemia. For the study at large: Sorting CD4+ and CD8+ cells gave DNA averaging about 3.1 ug. Among healthy donors, CD4+ cells averaged about 11 million reads. Findings of the study overall: Any difference that existed in CD8+ Simpson's diversity between patients and controls was not significant. Patients and controls shared twenty-nine CD8+ CDR3 sequences.

The CDR3 is made up of 13 amino acids, end residues included. From germline, CDR1 is SGHTA and CDR2 FQGNSA. Worth noting for this clonotype: What it binds is not known. The conserved phenylalanine or tryptophan normally closing the CDR3 is absent here, so this likely arose from a read error. It is unclear where the CDR3 begins or ends on the DNA, so no DNA is shown, and the CDR3 is as TCRdb lists it.

The TCR beta profiling, which covered VDJ combination and CDR3 sequence, was carried out using genomic DNA as the template. TCRdb re-called the reads with MiXCR, one entry per CDR3 protein. The table records about 400,000 distinct CDR3 sequences, 55% to 75% of them present only once. The sequenced sample was sorted CD4+, CD8+, or CD8+CD57+ T cells (not recorded which) from PBMCs. The TCR was taken from a human donor in good health, serving as a control. This chain links TRBV7-2 with TRBJ1-6. The CDR3 sequence: CASSFGPSRNTEA.